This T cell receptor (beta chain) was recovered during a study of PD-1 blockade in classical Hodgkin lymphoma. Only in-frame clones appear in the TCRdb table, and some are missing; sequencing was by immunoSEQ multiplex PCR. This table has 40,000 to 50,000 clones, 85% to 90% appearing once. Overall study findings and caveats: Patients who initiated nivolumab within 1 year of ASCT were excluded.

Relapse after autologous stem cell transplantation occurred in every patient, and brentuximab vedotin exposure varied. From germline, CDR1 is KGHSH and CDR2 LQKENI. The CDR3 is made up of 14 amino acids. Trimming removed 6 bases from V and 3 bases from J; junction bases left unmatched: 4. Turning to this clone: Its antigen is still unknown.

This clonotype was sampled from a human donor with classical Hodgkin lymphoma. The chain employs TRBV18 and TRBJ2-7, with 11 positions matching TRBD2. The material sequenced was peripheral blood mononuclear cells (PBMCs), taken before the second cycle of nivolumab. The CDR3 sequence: CASSPTSGNYEQYF. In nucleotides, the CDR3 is TGTGCCAGCTCCCCGACTAGCGGGAACTACGAGCAGTACTTC.